Listed below are T cell receptor beta chains from one sample, sequenced in a study of cytomegalovirus exposure and HLA in healthy donors. Assay used: immunoSEQ multiplex PCR; TCRdb lists only in-frame clones, some missing. The sample contains about 190,000 clones, around 87% of which appear only once. Sequencing was performed on PBMCs. These TCRs come from a man younger than 40 in good health and CMV-seronegative. Each CDR3 is given with its conserved first and last residue. Fields, in order: V gene, clone size, CDR3 protein. Size is omitted from some rows. Given values are once, few, many or a class for expanded clones.

TRBV5-1	.	CASRPGTGGAMNTEAFF
TRBV19	.	CASSPRGRGETQYF
TRBV5-1	.	CASSLGQGDVYTF
TRBV21-1	.	CASSTNSRNTEAFF
TRBV29-1	.	CSVQQAGGDTQYF
TRBV6-6	.	CASSPRISGDTQYF
TRBV28	.	CASSFPAPGDYGYTF
TRBV4-1	once	CASSSQGLSDQPQHF
TRBV19	.	CASKSGRASDTQYF
TRBV5-1	.	CASSSRPQGETQYF
TRBV5-1	.	CASSLDSLNTEAFF
TRBV28	.	CASSPPGEGEKLFF
TRBV28	.	CASSFLAAYNEQFF
TRBV19	.	CASAEADTQYF
TRBV2	.	CASSGQGIDEQFF
TRBV7-9	.	CASSRTGYGYTF
TRBV7-9	.	CSSSISHYEQYF